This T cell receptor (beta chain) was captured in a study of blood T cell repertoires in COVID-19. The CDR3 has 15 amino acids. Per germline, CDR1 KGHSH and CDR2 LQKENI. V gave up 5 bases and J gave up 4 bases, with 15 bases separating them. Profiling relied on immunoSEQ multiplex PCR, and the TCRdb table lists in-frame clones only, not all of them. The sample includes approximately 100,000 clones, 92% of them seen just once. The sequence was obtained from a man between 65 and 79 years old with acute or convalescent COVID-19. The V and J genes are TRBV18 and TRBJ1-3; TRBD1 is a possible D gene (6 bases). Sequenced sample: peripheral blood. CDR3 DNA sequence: TGTGCCAGCTCAGATGACAGGATGGGCGGAAACACCATATATTTT. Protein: CASSDDRMGGNTIYF.